This TCR beta chain was identified during a study of low-dose radiotherapy and immunotherapy resistance in tumors (dated 2022 in TCRdb). Study-level background: In Cohort 1, 0.5 Gy per fraction was delivered every 2 weeks, and a total PTV dose of 6.5 Gy was prescribed. In Cohort 2, 1 Gy per fraction was delivered every two weeks, for a total of 13 Gy over 26 weeks. Patients were given nivolumab as a 240 mg flat dose every two weeks and ipilimumab at 1 mg/kg every six weeks, with both drugs delivered intravenously. Intravenous cyclophosphamide at 200 mg/m2 was administered every two weeks, one day ahead of each radiation and immunotherapy administration. Starting on cycle 1 day 1, patients took 300 mg of aspirin by mouth once daily for four cycles. Trial participants were not randomized into treatment groups. The translational analysis covered eight patients: three from the first dose cohort and the first five from the second dose cohort.

The donors took part in RACIN, a single-arm, phase I, dose-escalation trial that combined nivolumab, ipilimumab, aspirin, low-dose cyclophosphamide and low-dose radiotherapy. Patients with advanced, TIL-negative solid tumors were considered eligible. To make first-strand cDNA, Superscript III was used along with a set of TRAV- and TRBV-specific primers so that both the TCRalpha and TCRbeta chains were covered. TCRs were amplified for approximately 20 PCR cycles with Phusion, using a constant-region primer paired with the adapter attached to the V primers. The MessageAmp II aRNA Amplification Kit was used to amplify the isolated mRNA, with in vitro transcription run for more than 15 hours at 37 degrees C. mRNA for TCR sequencing was isolated with the Dynabeads mRNA DIRECT Purification Kit. Indexed Illumina adapters were added in a second Phusion PCR of around 27 cycles, and the PCR products were purified with AMPure XP beads. As for how the authors treated the data: Custom Perl scripts were used to pool TCR sequences that encoded the same protein, to remove out-of-frame sequences, and to calculate the abundance of each clonotype. Any TCR sequence backed by just one read was left out of the analysis. The metrics used to describe the repertoires included Shannon entropy, Gini index, clonality, richness, and the frequency of TCRs shared between repertoires. Using fastp trimming at Q25 and MiXCR clonotype assembly, TCRdb reanalyzed the public sequencing data and kept in-frame beta chains. Identical CDR3 protein sequences are pooled into one entry, listed with their most common genes and DNA. For this entry, the V and J calls and clone size follow TCRdb and not the study's own pipeline. Here the sample has over 15,000 distinct CDR3 sequences; about 74% occur a single time. Jointly, the top ten make up roughly 11% of the sample.

Regarding this clonotype: Its antigen remains unidentified. The sample holds no much larger clone one base away, and base qualities are not on file.

Reading the germline V gene gives CDR1 KGHDR and CDR2 SFDVKD. The CDR3 runs 18 amino acids, cysteine and phenylalanine included. The read is trimmed to its CDR3 DNA, 54 bases read in frame from base 1. Compared with germline, V lacks 4 bases and J lacks 0 bases; bases without a gene match: 6. The V and J genes are TRBV24-1 and TRBJ2-2, with 11 bases matching TRBD2. This clonotype originated in a human donor with advanced metastatic prostate, ovarian, gallbladder or colorectal cancer (not recorded which). This table probably holds off-target reads from a library built for another chain. This receptor carries the CDR3 CATSEGLAGGTNTGELFF. The bases read TGTGCCACCAGTGAGGGTCTAGCGGGAGGAACGAACACCGGGGAGCTGTTTTTT.